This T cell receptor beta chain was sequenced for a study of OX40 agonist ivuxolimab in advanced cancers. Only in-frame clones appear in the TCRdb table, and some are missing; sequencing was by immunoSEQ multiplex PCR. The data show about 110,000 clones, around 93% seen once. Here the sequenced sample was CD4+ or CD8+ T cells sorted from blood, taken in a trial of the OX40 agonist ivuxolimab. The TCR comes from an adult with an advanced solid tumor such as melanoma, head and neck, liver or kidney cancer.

Here the CDR3 DNA reads TGTGCCTGGAGTGTGTGGGGACTAGCAGCTCAAAAGACCCAGTACTTC. Translation gives CAWSVWGLAAQKTQYF. This rearrangement joins TRBV30 to TRBJ2-5; the match to TRBD2 covers 9 bases. Germline loops: CDR1 GTSNPN, CDR2 SVGIG (reference sequence). This CDR3 is 16 amino acids long. Trimming removed 0 bases from V and 6 bases from J; junction bases left unmatched: 11.